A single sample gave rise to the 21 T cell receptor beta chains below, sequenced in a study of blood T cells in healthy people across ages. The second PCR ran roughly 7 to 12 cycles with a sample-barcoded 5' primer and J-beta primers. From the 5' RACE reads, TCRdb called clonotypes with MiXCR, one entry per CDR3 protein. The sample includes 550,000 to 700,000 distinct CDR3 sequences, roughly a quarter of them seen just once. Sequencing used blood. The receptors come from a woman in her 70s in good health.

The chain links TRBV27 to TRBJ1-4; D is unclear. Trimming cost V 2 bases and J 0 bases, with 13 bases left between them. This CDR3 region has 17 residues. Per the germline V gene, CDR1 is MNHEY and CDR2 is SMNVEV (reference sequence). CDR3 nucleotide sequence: TGTGCCAGCAGTTTAAGGCACCTTGTTGCAACTAATGAAAAACTGTTTTTT. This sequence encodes CASSLRHLVATNEKLFF.

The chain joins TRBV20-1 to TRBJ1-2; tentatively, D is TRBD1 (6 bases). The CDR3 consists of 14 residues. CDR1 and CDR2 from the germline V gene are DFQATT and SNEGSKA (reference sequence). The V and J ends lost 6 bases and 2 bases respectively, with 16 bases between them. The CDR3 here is CSAIPPGQNYGYTF. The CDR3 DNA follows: TGCAGTGCCATCCCCCCGGGACAAAACTATGGCTACACCTTC.

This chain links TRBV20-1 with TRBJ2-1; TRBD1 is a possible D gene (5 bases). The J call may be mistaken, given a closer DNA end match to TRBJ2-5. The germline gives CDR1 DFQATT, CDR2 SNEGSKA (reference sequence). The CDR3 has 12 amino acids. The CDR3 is CSARGQRETQYF. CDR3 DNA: TGCAGTGCTAGAGGACAGAGAGAGACCCAGTACTTC.

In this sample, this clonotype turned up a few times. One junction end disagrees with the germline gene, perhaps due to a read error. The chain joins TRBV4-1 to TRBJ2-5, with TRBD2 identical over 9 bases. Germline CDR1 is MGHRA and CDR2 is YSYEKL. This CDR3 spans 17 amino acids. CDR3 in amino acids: CASSQFPSGDDQVTQYF. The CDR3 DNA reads TGCGCCAGCAGCCAATTCCCTAGCGGGGATGACCAAGTGACCCAGTACTTC.

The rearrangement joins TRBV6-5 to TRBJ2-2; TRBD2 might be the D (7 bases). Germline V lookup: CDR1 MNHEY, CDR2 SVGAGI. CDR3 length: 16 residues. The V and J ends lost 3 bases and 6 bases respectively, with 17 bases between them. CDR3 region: CASSYLGTGGPGELFF. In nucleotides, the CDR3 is TGTGCCAGCAGTTATTTAGGGACGGGGGGCCCCGGGGAGCTGTTTTTT.

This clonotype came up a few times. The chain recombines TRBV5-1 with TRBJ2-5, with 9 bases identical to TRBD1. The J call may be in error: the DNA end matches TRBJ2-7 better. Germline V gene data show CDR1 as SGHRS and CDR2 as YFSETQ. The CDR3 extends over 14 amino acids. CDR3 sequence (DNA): TGCGCCAGCAGTTGGACAGGGGCTCAGGGCGAGCAGTACTTC. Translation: CASSWTGAQGEQYF.

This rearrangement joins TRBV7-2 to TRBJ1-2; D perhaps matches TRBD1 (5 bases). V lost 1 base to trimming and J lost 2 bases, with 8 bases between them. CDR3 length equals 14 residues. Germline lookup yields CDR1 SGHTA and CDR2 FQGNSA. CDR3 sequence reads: CASSLVRANYGYTF. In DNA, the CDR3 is TGTGCCAGCAGCTTAGTCAGGGCAAACTATGGCTACACCTTC.

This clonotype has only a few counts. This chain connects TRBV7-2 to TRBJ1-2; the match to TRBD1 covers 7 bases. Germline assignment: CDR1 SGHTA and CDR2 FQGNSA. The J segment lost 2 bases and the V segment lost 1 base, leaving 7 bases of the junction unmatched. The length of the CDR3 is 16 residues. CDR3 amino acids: CASSLDGQALNYGYTF. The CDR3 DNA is TGTGCCAGCAGCTTAGATGGACAGGCTCTCAACTATGGCTACACCTTC. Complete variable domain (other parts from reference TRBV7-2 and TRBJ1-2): GAGVSQSPSNKVTEKGKDVELRCDPISGHTALYWYRQSLGQGLEFLIYFQGNSAPDKSGLPSDRFSAERTGGSVSTLTIQRTQQEDSAVYLCASSLDGQALNYGYTFGSGTRLTVV.

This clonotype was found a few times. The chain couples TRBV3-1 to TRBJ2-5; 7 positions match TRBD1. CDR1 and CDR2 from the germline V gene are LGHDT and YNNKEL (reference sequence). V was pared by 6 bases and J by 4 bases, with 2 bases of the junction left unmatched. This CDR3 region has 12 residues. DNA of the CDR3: TGTGCCAGCAGAAACAGGGGAGAGACCCAGTACTTC. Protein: CASRNRGETQYF.

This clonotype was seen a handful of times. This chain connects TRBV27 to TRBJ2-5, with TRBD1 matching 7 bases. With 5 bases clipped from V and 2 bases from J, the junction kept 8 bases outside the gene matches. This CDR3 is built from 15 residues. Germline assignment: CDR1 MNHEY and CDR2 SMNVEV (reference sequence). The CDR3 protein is CASSRGQLPQETQYF. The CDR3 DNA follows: TGTGCCAGCAGTAGGGGACAGCTGCCACAAGAGACCCAGTACTTC.

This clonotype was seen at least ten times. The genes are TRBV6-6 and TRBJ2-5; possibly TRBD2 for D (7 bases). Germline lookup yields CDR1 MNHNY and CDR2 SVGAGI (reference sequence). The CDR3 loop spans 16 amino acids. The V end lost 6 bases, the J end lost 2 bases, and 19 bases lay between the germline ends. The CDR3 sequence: CASSPSDRTRQETQYF. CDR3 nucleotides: TGTGCCAGCAGCCCCAGCGACAGGACTAGACAAGAGACCCAGTACTTC.

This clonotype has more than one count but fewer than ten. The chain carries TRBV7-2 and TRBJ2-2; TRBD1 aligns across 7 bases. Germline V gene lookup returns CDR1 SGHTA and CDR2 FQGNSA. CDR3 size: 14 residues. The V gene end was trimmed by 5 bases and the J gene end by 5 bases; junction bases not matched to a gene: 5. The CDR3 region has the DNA TGTGCCAGCAGCCTGACAGGGAAAACCGGGGAGCTGTTTTTT. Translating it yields CASSLTGKTGELFF.

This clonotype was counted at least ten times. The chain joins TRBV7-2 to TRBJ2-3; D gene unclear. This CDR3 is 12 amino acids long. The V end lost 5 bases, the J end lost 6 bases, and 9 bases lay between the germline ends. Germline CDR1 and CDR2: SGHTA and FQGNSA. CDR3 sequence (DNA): TGTGCCAGCAGCCTTAGGTGGGATACGCAGTATTTT. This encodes CASSLRWDTQYF. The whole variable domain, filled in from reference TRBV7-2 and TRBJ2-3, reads GAGVSQSPSNKVTEKGKDVELRCDPISGHTALYWYRQSLGQGLEFLIYFQGNSAPDKSGLPSDRFSAERTGGSVSTLTIQRTQQEDSAVYLCASSLRWDTQYFGPGTRLTVL.

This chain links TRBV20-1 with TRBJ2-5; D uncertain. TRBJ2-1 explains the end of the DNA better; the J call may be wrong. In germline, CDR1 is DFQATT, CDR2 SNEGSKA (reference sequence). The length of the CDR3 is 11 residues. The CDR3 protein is CSARASREQFF. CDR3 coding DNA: TGCAGTGCTAGAGCTTCCCGTGAGCAGTTCTTC.

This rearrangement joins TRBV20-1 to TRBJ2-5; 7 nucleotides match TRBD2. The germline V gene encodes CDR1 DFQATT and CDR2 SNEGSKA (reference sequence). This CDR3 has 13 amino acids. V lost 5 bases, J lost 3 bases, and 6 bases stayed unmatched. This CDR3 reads CSAAPAGEETQYF. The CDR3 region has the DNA TGCAGTGCTGCCCCGGCGGGGGAAGAGACCCAGTACTTC.

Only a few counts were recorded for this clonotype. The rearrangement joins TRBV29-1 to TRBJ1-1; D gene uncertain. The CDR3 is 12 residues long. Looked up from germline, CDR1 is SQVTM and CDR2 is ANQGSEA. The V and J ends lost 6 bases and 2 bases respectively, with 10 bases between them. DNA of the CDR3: TGCAGCGTCGGGCAACTCAACACTGAAGCTTTCTTT. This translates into CSVGQLNTEAFF.

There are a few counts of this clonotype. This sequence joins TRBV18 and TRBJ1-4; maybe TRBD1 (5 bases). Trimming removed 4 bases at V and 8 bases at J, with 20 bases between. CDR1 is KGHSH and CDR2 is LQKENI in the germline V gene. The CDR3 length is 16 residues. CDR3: CASSLPDSPGREKLFF. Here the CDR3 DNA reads TGTGCCAGCTCACTCCCTGACAGTCCCGGCCGGGAAAAACTGTTTTTT.

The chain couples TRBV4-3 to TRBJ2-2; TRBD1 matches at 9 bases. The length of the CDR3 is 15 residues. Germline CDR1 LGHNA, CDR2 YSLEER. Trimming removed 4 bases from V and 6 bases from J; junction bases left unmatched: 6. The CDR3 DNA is TGCGCCAGCAGCCTCCTTGGGACAGGGTCCGGGGAGCTGTTTTTT. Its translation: CASSLLGTGSGELFF.

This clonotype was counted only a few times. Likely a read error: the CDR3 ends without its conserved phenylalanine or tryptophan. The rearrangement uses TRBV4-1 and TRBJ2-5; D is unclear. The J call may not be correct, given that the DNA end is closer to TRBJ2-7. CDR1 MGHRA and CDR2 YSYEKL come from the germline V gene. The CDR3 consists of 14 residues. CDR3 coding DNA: TGCGCCAGCAGCCAAGGGGGATCCGTCTACGAGCAGTACCTC. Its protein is CASSQGGSVYEQYL.

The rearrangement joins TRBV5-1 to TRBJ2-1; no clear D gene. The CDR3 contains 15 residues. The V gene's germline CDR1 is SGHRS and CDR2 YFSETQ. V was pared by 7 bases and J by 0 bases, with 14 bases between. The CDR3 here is CASCQLGGSYNEQFF. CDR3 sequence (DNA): TGCGCCAGCTGTCAGCTAGGTGGCTCCTACAATGAGCAGTTCTTC.

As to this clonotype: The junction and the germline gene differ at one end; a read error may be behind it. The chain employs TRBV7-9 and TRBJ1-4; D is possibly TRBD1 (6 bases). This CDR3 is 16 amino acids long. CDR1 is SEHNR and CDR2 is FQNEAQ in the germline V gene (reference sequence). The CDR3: CASSLARSGTREKLFF. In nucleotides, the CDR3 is TGTGCCAGCAGCCTAGCCCGGTCGGGGACAAGAGAAAAACTGTTTTTT. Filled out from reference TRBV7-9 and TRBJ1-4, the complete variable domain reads DTGVSQNPRHKITKRGQNVTFRCDPISEHNRLYWYRQTLGQGPEFLTYFQNEAQLEKSRLLSDRFSAERPKGSFSTLEIQRTEQGDSAMYLCASSLARSGTREKLFFGSGTQLSVL.